Listed below are T cell receptor beta chains from one sample, sequenced in a study of blood T cell repertoires in COVID-19. Measured with immunoSEQ multiplex PCR; TCRdb has only the in-frame clones, and not every one. In the table there are about 260,000 clones, approximately 89% of which are singletons. The specimen was PBMCs or T cells enriched from blood (not recorded which). These receptors all stem from a woman aged 40-49 years with acute COVID-19. CDR3s include the opening cysteine and the closing phenylalanine or tryptophan. Fields, in order: clone size, J gene, D gene, V gene, CDR3 DNA, CDR3 protein. A D gene is named only where the DNA matches it firmly. Clone size appears in some rows only: once, few, many, or a class for an expanded clone.

>NA|TRBJ1-6|TRBD1|TRBV3-1/TRBV3-2
TGTGCCAGCAGCGAGACAGGGGGCGATTCACCCCTCCACTTT
CASSETGGDSPLHF
>few|TRBJ1-4|TRBD1|TRBV18
TGTGCCAGCTCACCACCGGGAGGACAGGGAGGTGAAAAACTGTTTTTT
CASSPPGGQGGEKLFF
>NA|TRBJ1-4|TRBD1|TRBV7-2
TGTGCCAGCACCCTGGGCCCCGGACAGGGCTCGCCTAATGAAAAACTGTTTTTT
CASTLGPGQGSPNEKLFF
>once|TRBJ2-5|TRBD1|TRBV2
TGTGCCAGCAGGACAGGGTTCGGGGAGACCCAGTACTTC
CASRTGFGETQYF
>NA|TRBJ2-7|NA|TRBV5-6
TGTGCCAGCAGCTTCCAGTCCTACGAGCAGTACTTC
CASSFQSYEQYF
>NA|TRBJ2-1|NA|TRBV7-6
TGTGCCAGCAGCTTAGGCCGGTGGAGCTCCTACAATGAGCAGTTCTTC
CASSLGRWSSYNEQFF
>NA|TRBJ1-4|TRBD1|TRBV6-6
TGTGCCAGCAGTCTAGCCTCACGACACGGGACAGGGGAGGCAAATGAAAAACTGTTTTTT
CASSLASRHGTGEANEKLFF
>NA|TRBJ2-1|NA|TRBV5-1
TGCGCCAGCAGTCGAGACAGAGCCACCTACAATGAGCAGTTCTTC
CASSRDRATYNEQFF
>NA|TRBJ1-5|NA|TRBV12-3/TRBV12-4
TGTGCCAGCAGCCCACAGGGTAATCAGCCCCAGCATTTT
CASSPQGNQPQHF
>once|TRBJ2-6|NA|TRBV7-3
TGTGCCAGCAGCTCACTACCTGGGGCCAACGTCCTGACTTTC
CASSSLPGANVLTF
>NA|TRBJ2-3|TRBD2|TRBV20-1
TGCAGTGCTAGTCCCGCTAGCGGGAGTATAGATACGCAGTATTTT
CSASPASGSIDTQYF
>NA|TRBJ2-7|NA|TRBV5-1
TGCGCCAGCAGCCAACCCTCGGGGAGATCCTACGAGCAGTACTTC
CASSQPSGRSYEQYF
>NA|TRBJ1-1|NA|TRBV6-5
TGTGCCAGCAGACCCCCGGGGATTCGAAAGACTGAAGCTTTCTTT
CASRPPGIRKTEAFF
>NA|TRBJ2-5|NA|TRBV30
TGTGCCTGGAGTGTCGGTTCGCCGGCCCAGTACTTC
CAWSVGSPAQYF
>once|TRBJ1-4|TRBD1|TRBV18
TGTGCCAGCTCGGTCGACAGGGATGAAAAACTGTTTTTT
CASSVDRDEKLFF
>NA|TRBJ1-1|NA|TRBV7-3
TGTGCCAGCAGGGACAGCAACACTGAAGCTTTCTTT
CASRDSNTEAFF
>NA|TRBJ2-7|TRBD1|TRBV18
TGTGCCAGCTCACCGGGGACAGGTACCCTATACGAGCAGTACTTC
CASSPGTGTLYEQYF
>NA|TRBJ1-1|NA|TRBV2
TGTGCCAGCAGTCCACAGGGAGGGGATACTGAAGCTTTCTTT
CASSPQGGDTEAFF
>NA|TRBJ2-3|NA|TRBV10-3
TGTGCCATCAGTGAGTCGCAGGGCTTCACAGATACGCAGTATTTT
CAISESQGFTDTQYF
>few|TRBJ2-6|NA|TRBV19
TGTGCCAGTAGTATAGGGGGGACTTCTGGGGCCAACGTCCTGACTTTC
CASSIGGTSGANVLTF
>NA|TRBJ1-2|NA|TRBV6-5
TGTGCCAGCAGTCCAACAGGGAACTATGGCTACACCTTC
CASSPTGNYGYTF
>once|TRBJ2-1|TRBD2|TRBV12-5
TGTGCTAGTGGTTTGGGTATCGGAGGACTAGCGGGAGGAGAGCAGCAGTTCTTC
CASGLGIGGLAGGEQQFF
>NA|TRBJ1-5|NA|TRBV7-8
TGTGCCAGCAGCACCCAAGTCGCGGCTAATCAGCCCCAGCATTTT
CASSTQVAANQPQHF
>NA|TRBJ2-4|NA|TRBV29-1
TGCAGCGTTGAAGTAGGGGCCGGCAAAAACATTCAGTACTTC
CSVEVGAGKNIQYF
>many|TRBJ1-5|NA|TRBV19
TGTGCCAGTAGTCTCCTGGGCGATCAGCCCCAGCATTTT
CASSLLGDQPQHF
>NA|TRBJ1-6|NA|TRBV28
TGTGCCAGCAGTTTACTCGGGGTCGGGTCACCCCTCCACTTT
CASSLLGVGSPLHF
>NA|TRBJ1-1|NA|TRBV3-1/TRBV3-2
TGTGCCAGCATTCTAAGTACAGGTAACACTGAAGCTTTCTTT
CASILSTGNTEAFF
>NA|TRBJ1-1|NA|TRBV18
TGTGCCAGCTCACCGACCGGGGGGAACACTGAAGCTTTCTTT
CASSPTGGNTEAFF
>NA|TRBJ1-4|NA|TRBV19
TGTGCCAGTAGTCTCGAGGACAGAACGTATGAAAAACTGTTTTTT
CASSLEDRTYEKLFF
>NA|TRBJ2-2|NA|TRBV7-2
TGTGCCAGCAGCTTTCTTTCCGGGGAGCTGTTTTTT
CASSFLSGELFF
>NA|TRBJ1-4|TRBD1|TRBV10-3
TGTGCCATCAGTCGGACAGGCGGTAATGAAAAACTGTTTTTT
CAISRTGGNEKLFF
>NA|TRBJ2-3|NA|TRBV29-1
TGCAGCGTTGAATTAACTAGCATCGGCACAGATACGCAGTATTTT
CSVELTSIGTDTQYF
>NA|TRBJ2-6|TRBD1|TRBV29-1
TGCAGCGTCGCGGACAGGGCGGCCAACGTCCTGACTTTC
CSVADRAANVLTF
>NA|TRBJ1-1|NA|TRBV28
TGTGCCAGCAGTTTTATCATAGGGGGTGAGGAGAACACTGAAGCTTTCTTT
CASSFIIGGEENTEAFF
>NA|TRBJ2-5|NA|TRBV5-1
TGCGCCAGCAGCTTGGCACAGGGTTTTGGAGAGACCCAGTACTTC
CASSLAQGFGETQYF
>few|TRBJ2-2|TRBD2|TRBV2
TGTGCCAGCGGGCCCGAAGCGGGAGGGGGAACCGGGGAGCTGTTTTTT
CASGPEAGGGTGELFF
>NA|TRBJ1-1|NA|TRBV27
TGTGCCAGCAGTTTAGGGGGCGGCACTGAAGCTTTCTTT
CASSLGGGTEAFF
>NA|TRBJ2-7|NA|TRBV30
TGTGCCTGGAATGTACACATCTACGAGCAGTACTTC
CAWNVHIYEQYF
>NA|TRBJ1-1|NA|TRBV19
TGTGCCAGTAGTATCCATTGGGGGGACACTGAAGCTTTCTTT
CASSIHWGDTEAFF
>NA|TRBJ1-2|NA|TRBV23-1
TGCGCCAGCAGTCAATTGGCCCGGGAGCCCCGTGGCTACACCTTC
CASSQLAREPRGYTF
>NA|TRBJ1-5|NA|TRBV18
TGTGCCAGCTCACCCGGCAGGGCCAATCAGCCCCAGCATTTT
CASSPGRANQPQHF
>NA|TRBJ1-1|NA|TRBV20-1
TGCAGTGCTCGGGGAGGACCAGCTTTCTTT
CSARGGPAFF
>NA|TRBJ1-2|NA|TRBV27
TGTGCCAGCAGTTTAGGGGCAGGCGGTGGCGGCTACACCTTC
CASSLGAGGGGYTF
>NA|TRBJ2-5|TRBD2|TRBV3-1/TRBV3-2
TGTGCCAGCAGCCAAGAGCTTGCAGGAGCGGGGTCAGAGACCCAGTACTTC
CASSQELAGAGSETQYF
>NA|TRBJ2-2|NA|TRBV19
TGTGCCAGTCGACCGAGTGTGGGGCCACTATTGAACACCGGGGAGCTGTTTTTT
CASRPSVGPLLNTGELFF
>NA|TRBJ2-3|TRBD2|TRBV9
TGTGCCAGCAGCCCCCCCGGGACTAGAGGCACAGATACGCAGTATTTT
CASSPPGTRGTDTQYF
>NA|TRBJ1-2|NA|TRBV27
TGTGCCAGCAGTCCCGCAGACGGGAGACCCTATGGCTACACCTTC
CASSPADGRPYGYTF
>NA|TRBJ1-6|NA|TRBV21-1
TGTGCCAGCTTCCCCGAGGGGGGGAGCTCCTATAATTCACCCCTCCACTTT
CASFPEGGSSYNSPLHF
>NA|TRBJ2-1|TRBD2|TRBV7-2
TGTGCCAGCAGCACACCCGGGACTAGCGTCTACAATGAGCAGTTCTTC
CASSTPGTSVYNEQFF
>NA|TRBJ1-2|NA|TRBV24-1
TGTGCCACCAGTGAAGGGCGGACTTCTTATGGCTACACCTTC
CATSEGRTSYGYTF
>NA|TRBJ2-1|NA|TRBV20-1
TGCAGCTCAGGTGAGCAGTTCTTC
CSSGEQFF
>NA|TRBJ2-1|TRBD2|TRBV2
TGTGCCAGTCTATTCCCCGGGACTATTAATGAGCAGTTCTTC
CASLFPGTINEQFF
>NA|TRBJ2-1|NA|TRBV27
TGTGCCAGCAGTTTGGTTCAGGGCAAACCCAAAAACAATGAGCAGTTCTTC
CASSLVQGKPKNNEQFF
>NA|TRBJ1-5|NA|TRBV18
TGTGCCAGCTCACCAAATCGCCCGTCCGGGGGGTATAGCAATCAGCCCCAGCATTTT
CASSPNRPSGGYSNQPQHF
>NA|TRBJ2-3|TRBD2|TRBV9
TGTGCCAGCAGCCTAGCGGGGACTAGCACAGATACGCAGTATTTT
CASSLAGTSTDTQYF
>NA|TRBJ2-7|NA|TRBV27
TGTGCCAGCAGCAAACAGTTCACTGTCACTTACGAGCAGTACTTC
CASSKQFTVTYEQYF
>NA|TRBJ2-1|NA|TRBV5-5
TGTGCCAGCAGCTTGGATCGACTATCCTACCGGCAAGAGCAGTTCTTC
CASSLDRLSYRQEQFF
>NA|TRBJ1-3|NA|TRBV19
TGTGCCAGTAGTATAGTTTCCTTCTCTGGAAACACCATATATTTT
CASSIVSFSGNTIYF
>NA|TRBJ1-5|TRBD1|TRBV19
TGTGCCAGTAGTTTGGGACAGGCCGGCAATCAGCCCCAGCATTTT
CASSLGQAGNQPQHF